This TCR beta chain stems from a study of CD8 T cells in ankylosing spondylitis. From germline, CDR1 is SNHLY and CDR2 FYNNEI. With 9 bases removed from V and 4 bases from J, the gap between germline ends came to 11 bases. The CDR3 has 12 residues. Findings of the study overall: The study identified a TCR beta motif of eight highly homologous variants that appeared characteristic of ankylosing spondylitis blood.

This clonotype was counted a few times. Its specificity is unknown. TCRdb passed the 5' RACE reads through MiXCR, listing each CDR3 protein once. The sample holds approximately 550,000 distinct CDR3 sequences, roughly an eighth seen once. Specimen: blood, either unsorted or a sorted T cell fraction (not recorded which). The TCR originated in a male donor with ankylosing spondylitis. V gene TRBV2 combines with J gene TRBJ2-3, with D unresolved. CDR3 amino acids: CARETGSDTQYF. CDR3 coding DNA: TGTGCCAGGGAGACCGGTTCAGATACGCAGTATTTT.